This TCR beta chain was captured in a study of T-cell memory formation after mild COVID-19. Whole-study findings and limits: Day 37-peaking second-wave clones had unconfirmed SARS-CoV-2 specificity. CD4+ bias marked clones expanding day 15 to 37, unlike balanced contracting clones. The finding that pre-infection memory included some responding clones suggested that cross-reactive memory joined.

TCR alpha and TCR beta cDNA libraries with sample barcodes and UMIs came from 5'RACE using constant-segment primers. TCRdb reprocessed the 5' RACE reads with MiXCR, giving one entry per CDR3 protein. The table has about 350,000 distinct CDR3 sequences, roughly 15% seen once. This CDR3 is built from 12 residues. Unmatched junction bases numbered 5, after V lost 5 bases and J lost 5 bases. In germline, CDR1 is SQVTM, CDR2 ANQGSEA. Comments on this clonotype: Its antigen is not identified.

This clonotype was sampled from a man between 18 and 29 years old who had mild COVID-19 (a few samples of this study predate the infection). Cell type and time point are not known. Sequenced sample: PBMCs or a T cell subset sorted from them (not recorded which). This rearrangement joins TRBV29-1 to TRBJ2-5, with TRBD1 identical over 7 bases. The CDR3 coding sequence is TGCAGCGTTACAGGGGCCGGCGAGACCCAGTACTTC. It specifies CSVTGAGETQYF.